The source of this T cell receptor beta chain is a study of OX40 agonist ivuxolimab in advanced cancers. Regarding the study in general: Ivuxolimab, which targeted the costimulatory receptor OX40 (CD134), was an agonistic, fully human IgG2 monoclonal antibody. Of the 50 to 55 patients in dose escalation, about 20 had hepatocellular carcinoma, around 15 had melanoma, 9 had renal cell carcinoma and 9 had head and neck cancer. Peripheral TCRbeta sequencing aimed to test whether ivuxolimab altered TCR sequence diversity and caused clonal T-cell expansion. The paper reports the monotherapy dose-escalation portion (N = 52 patients) of the phase I ivuxolimab trial. Patients were allowed to have had prior anti-PD-1, anti-PD-L1 or anti-CTLA-4 therapy, and approximately 37% of the dose-escalation patients had been treated with checkpoint inhibitors. Partial responses occurred in three dose-escalation patients: two with cutaneous melanoma and one with hepatocellular carcinoma. In the dose-escalation cohort, 82.7% of patients were male, and the mean age was 60 years with a range of about 23 to 79. Intravenous ivuxolimab was administered to patients every 2 weeks at six dose levels: 0.01, 0.1, 0.3, 1.5, 3 and 10 mg/kg.

As for this clone: The antigen this receptor binds is unknown. Base qualities are not at hand, and no much larger clone is one base apart.

Trimming removed 1 base from V and 7 bases from J; the gene matches leave 5 bases unexplained. Looking up the germline V gene yields CDR1 LGHNA and CDR2 YSLEER. The CDR3, from cysteine to phenylalanine, totals 16 residues. Only the CDR3 region is kept as DNA, spanning 48 bases read in frame from base 1. To sequence the TCRbeta CDR3 region, genomic DNA was isolated from the sorted cells. TCRbeta CDR3 regions were sequenced using the immunoSEQ Assay. In its TCRdb copy, this immuneACCESS table keeps in-frame sequences only and misses some clones. Where compared with another copy, unresolved V genes explain less than half of these, and the others have no known cause. In this sample the table shows some 86,000 clones, about 85% of which occur a single time. Clones ranked in the top ten supply over 3% of the sample. Patients with autoimmune disease history or receiving systemic immunosuppression were excluded from the trial. Peripheral blood for TCR sequencing was collected from all dose cohorts at baseline, on cycle 4 day 1, and on cycle 7 day 1. The samples were taken from a phase I, first-in-human, multicenter, open-label dose-escalation trial of ivuxolimab. Adults with locally advanced or metastatic melanoma, renal cell carcinoma, hepatocellular carcinoma or head and neck squamous cell carcinoma were enrolled in the trial. CD4+ and CD8+ T cells were sorted separately from peripheral blood before TCR sequencing.

The paper as a whole reports these results and caveats: Which antigens the clonally expanded peripheral T cells were specific for was not determined. After ivuxolimab, CD8+ T cells had more expanded clones than CD4+ T cells on average. Low levels of normalized T-cell clonal expansion were also seen in some nonresponding patients. Clonal expansion of both CD4+ and CD8+ blood T cells was observed from baseline to week 6 at doses 0.1 to 3.0 mg/kg. In partial responders in the 0.1-3.0 mg/kg groups, normalized peripheral clonal expansion was found to be among the lowest, especially among CD8+ T cells.

The TCR sequence derives from an adult with an advanced solid tumor such as melanoma, head and neck, liver or kidney cancer. The input for sequencing was CD4+ or CD8+ T cells sorted from blood, taken in a trial of the OX40 agonist ivuxolimab. The V and J segments used are TRBV4-3 and TRBJ1-4; TRBD1 fits 11 bases in the junction. The bases are TGCGCCAGCAGCCAAGCAGGGGGACAGGGGGGTGAAAAACTGTTTTTT. Translated, it reads CASSQAGGQGGEKLFF.